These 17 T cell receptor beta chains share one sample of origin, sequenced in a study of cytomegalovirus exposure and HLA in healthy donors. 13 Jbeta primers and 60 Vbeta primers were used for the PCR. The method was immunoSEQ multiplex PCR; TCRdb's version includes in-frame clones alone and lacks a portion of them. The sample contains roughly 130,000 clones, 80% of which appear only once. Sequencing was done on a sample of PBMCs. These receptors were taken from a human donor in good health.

This CDR3 reads CASSPGGDWDTEAFF. Written as DNA, the CDR3 is TGTGCCAGCAGCCCGGGGGGCGACTGGGACACTGAAGCTTTCTTT. The chain couples TRBV9 to TRBJ1-1, with D possibly matching TRBD1 (6 bases). V was shortened by 4 bases and J by 3 bases, with 16 bases between the two germline ends. Germline V CDR1 and CDR2: SGDLS, YYNGEE. The CDR3 is 15 residues long.

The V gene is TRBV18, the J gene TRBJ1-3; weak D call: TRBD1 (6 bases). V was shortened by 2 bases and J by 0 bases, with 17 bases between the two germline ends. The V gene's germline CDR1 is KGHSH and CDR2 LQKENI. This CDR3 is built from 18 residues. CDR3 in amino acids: CASSPNSLTGISGNTIYF. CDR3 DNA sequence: TGTGCCAGCTCACCAAATTCACTGACAGGCATCTCTGGAAACACCATATATTTT.

As DNA, the CDR3 is TGCAGCGTTCAAGGGACAGCCTACGAGCAGTACTTC. This translates into CSVQGTAYEQYF. The V gene is TRBV29-1, the J gene TRBJ2-7; 7 bases agree with TRBD1. The V segment lost 5 bases and the J segment 2 bases; nucleotides outside the gene matches: 3. This CDR3 region has 12 residues. From germline, CDR1 is SQVTM and CDR2 ANQGSEA.

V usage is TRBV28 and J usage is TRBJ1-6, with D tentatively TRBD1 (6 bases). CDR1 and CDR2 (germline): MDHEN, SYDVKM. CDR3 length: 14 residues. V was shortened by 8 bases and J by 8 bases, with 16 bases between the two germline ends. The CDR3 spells CASWDLGGDSPLHF. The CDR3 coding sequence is TGTGCCAGCTGGGACCTAGGGGGGGATTCACCCCTCCACTTT.

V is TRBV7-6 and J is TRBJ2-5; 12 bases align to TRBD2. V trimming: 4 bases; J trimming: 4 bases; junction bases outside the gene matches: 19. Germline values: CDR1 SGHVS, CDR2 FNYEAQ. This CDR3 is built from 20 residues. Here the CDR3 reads CASSSKAEVASGGVLETQYF. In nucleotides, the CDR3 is TGTGCCAGCAGCTCGAAAGCCGAGGTGGCTAGCGGGGGGGTTCTAGAGACCCAGTACTTC.

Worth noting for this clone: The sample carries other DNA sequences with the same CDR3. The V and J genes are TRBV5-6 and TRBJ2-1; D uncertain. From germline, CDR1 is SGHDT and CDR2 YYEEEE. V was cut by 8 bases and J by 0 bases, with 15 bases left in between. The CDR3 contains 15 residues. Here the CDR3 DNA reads TGTGCCAGTAGCCTCCGACGGAGCTCCTACAATGAGCAGTTCTTC. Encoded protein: CASSLRRSSYNEQFF.

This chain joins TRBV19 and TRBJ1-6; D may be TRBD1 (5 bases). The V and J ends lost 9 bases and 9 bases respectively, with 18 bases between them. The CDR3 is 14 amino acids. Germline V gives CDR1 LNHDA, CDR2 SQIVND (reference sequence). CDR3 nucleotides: TGTGCCAGCTCTCCCGGAAAGGGGTTTTCACCCCTCCACTTT. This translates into CASSPGKGFSPLHF.

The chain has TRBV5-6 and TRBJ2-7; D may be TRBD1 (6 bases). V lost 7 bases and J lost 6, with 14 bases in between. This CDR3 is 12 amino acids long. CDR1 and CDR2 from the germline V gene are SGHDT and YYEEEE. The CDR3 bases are TGTGCCAGCCTACGGACAGATGCCGAGCAGTACTTC. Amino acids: CASLRTDAEQYF.

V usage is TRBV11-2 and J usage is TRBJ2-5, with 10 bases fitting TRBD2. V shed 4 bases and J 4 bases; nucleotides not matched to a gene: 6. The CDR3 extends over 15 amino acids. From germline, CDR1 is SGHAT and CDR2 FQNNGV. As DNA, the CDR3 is TGTGCCAGCAGCTCCGGGCTAGCGGGGGTAGAGACCCAGTACTTC. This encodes CASSSGLAGVETQYF. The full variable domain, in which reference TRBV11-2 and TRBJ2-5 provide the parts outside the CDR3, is EAGVAQSPRYKIIEKRQSVAFWCNPISGHATLYWYQQILGQGPKLLIQFQNNGVVDDSQLPKDRFSAERLKGVDSTLKIQPAKLEDSAVYLCASSSGLAGVETQYFGPGTRLLVL.

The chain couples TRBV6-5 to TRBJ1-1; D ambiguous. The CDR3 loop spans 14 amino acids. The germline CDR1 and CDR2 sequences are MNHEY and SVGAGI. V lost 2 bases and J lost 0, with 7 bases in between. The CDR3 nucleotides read TGTGCCAGCAGTTACGACACCTTGAACACTGAAGCTTTCTTT. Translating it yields CASSYDTLNTEAFF.

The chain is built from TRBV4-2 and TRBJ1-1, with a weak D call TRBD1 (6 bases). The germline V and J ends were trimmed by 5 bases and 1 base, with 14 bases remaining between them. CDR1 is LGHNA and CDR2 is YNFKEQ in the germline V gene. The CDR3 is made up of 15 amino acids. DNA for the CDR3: TGTGCCAGCAGCTTGTGGGGGACAAAGAACACTGAAGCTTTCTTT. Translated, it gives CASSLWGTKNTEAFF.

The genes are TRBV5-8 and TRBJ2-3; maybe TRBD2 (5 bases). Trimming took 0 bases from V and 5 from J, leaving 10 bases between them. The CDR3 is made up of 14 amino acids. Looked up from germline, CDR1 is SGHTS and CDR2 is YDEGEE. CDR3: CASSLAGRGDTQYF. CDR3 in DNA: TGTGCCAGCAGCTTGGCCGGCCGGGGAGATACGCAGTATTTT.

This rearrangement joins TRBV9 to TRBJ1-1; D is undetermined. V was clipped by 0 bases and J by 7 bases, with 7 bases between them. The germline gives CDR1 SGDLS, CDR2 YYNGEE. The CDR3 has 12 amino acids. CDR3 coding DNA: TGTGCCAGCAGCGTAGAAAACGGTGAAGCTTTCTTT. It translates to CASSVENGEAFF.

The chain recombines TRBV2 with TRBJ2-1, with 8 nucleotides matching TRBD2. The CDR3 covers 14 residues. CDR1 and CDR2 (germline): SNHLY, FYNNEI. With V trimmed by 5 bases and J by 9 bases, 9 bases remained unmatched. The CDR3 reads CASSWTPLAGEQFF. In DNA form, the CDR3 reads TGTGCCAGCAGTTGGACTCCCCTAGCGGGTGAGCAGTTCTTC.

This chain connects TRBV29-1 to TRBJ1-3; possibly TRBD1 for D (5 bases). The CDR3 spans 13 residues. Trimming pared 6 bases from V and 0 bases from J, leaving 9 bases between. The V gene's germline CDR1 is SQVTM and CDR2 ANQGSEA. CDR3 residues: CSVMGGSGNTIYF. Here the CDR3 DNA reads TGCAGCGTCATGGGGGGCTCTGGAAACACCATATATTTT.

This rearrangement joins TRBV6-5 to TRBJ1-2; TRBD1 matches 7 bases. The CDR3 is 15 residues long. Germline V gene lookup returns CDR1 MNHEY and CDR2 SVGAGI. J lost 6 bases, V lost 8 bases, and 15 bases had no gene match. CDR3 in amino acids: CASQTRGQMFDGYTF. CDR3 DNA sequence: TGTGCCAGCCAAACCCGGGGACAGATGTTTGATGGCTACACCTTC.

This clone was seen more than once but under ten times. This chain's CDR3 is CASSQDRGAGKLFF. For the CDR3, the DNA is TGTGCCAGCAGTCAGGACAGGGGCGCGGGAAAACTGTTTTTT. The rearrangement links TRBV6-1 to TRBJ1-4, with 9 bases matching TRBD1. This CDR3 comprises 14 residues. With V trimmed by 5 bases and J by 10 bases, 8 bases remained unmatched. Germline V lookup: CDR1 MNHNS, CDR2 SASEGT.